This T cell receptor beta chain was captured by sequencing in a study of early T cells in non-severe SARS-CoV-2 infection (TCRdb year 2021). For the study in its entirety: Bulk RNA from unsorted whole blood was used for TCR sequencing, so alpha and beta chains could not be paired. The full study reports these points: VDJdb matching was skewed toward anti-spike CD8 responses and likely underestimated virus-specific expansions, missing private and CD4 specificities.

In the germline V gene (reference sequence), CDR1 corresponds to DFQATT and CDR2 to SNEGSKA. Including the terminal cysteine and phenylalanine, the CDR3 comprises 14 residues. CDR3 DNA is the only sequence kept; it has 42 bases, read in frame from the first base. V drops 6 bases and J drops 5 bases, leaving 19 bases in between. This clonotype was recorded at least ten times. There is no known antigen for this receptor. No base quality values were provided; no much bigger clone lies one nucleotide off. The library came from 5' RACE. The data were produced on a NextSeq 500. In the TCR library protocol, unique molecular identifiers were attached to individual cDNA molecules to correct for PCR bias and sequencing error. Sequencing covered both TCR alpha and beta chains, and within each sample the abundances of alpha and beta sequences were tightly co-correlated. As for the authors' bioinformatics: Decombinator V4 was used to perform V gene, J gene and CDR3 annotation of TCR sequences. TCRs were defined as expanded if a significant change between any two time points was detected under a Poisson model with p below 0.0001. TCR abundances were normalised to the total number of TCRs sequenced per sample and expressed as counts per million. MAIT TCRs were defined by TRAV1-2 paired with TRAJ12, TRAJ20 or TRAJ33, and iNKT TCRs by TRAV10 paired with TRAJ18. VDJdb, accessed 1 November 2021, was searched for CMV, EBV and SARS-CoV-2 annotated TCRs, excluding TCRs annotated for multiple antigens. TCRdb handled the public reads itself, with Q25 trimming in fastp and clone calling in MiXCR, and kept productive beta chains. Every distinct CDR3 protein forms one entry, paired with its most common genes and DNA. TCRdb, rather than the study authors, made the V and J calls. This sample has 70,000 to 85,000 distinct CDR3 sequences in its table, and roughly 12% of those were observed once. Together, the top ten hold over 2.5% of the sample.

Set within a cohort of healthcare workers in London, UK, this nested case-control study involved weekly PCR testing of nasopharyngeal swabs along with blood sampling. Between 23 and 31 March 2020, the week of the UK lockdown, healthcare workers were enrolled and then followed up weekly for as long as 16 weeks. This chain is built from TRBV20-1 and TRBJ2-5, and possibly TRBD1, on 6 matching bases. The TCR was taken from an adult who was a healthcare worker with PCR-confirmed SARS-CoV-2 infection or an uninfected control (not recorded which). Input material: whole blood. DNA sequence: TGCAGTGCGGGCCGGGACAAGGATGTTGAGACCCAGTACTTC. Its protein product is CSAGRDKDVETQYF.